This T cell receptor (beta chain) was observed in a study of identical twins (dated by TCRdb to the mid-2010s). Concerning the study at large: TCR alpha and beta repertoires from monozygotic twins, unrelated adults of various ages and cord blood were deep-sequenced to test whether fetal clonotypes persist. To rule out contamination, replicate twin experiments were performed at different times with different library preparation protocols.

There are 12 amino acids in the CDR3, from cysteine to phenylalanine inclusive. Here the CDR3 DNA is all that survives: 36 bases in frame from base 1. CDR1 and CDR2, looked up from the germline V gene (reference sequence), are DFQATT and SNEGSKA. What the study reported, not specific to this receptor: Because the same donors could not be followed over many years, the conclusions relied on cross-sectional statistical analysis. Fewer insertions were carried by abundant cord blood beta clonotypes, a similar but weaker trend appeared in young adult naive repertoires, and no such trend appeared in memory repertoires. Recombination models systematically underestimated out-of-frame TCR alpha sharing in monozygotic twins but agreed with sharing between unrelated individuals. Compared with coincidental sharing between unrelated individuals, out-of-frame TCR alpha sequences shared between twins had an excess of sequences with low generation probability. A weaker excess of twin sharing was found in beta out-of-frame sequences because the signal-to-noise ratio was lowered by fewer shared sequences. Zero-insertion analyses could be partly confounded by invariant T cells such as MAIT and iNKT, though diverse VJ usage argued against such confounding for most clonotypes.

Only healthy Caucasian donors were included. Using Miltenyi CD45RO+ enrichment and human naive T-cell isolation kits, memory (CD45RO+) and naive T cells were isolated from PBMC. As for this clonotype: It has no known antigen specificity. No base qualities exist here, and no much larger clone lies one base off it.

Library creation used 5' RACE. The sequencer listed for this sample is Illumina HiSeq 2000. Template switching added a universal primer binding site, and the final cDNA carried a unique molecular identifier that allowed TCR cDNA molecules to be counted accurately. Specific primers in the conserved constant-segment region were used to synthesize first-strand cDNA for TCR alpha and beta chains. Each cDNA library was double barcoded, with a SMART-Mk sample barcode plus Illumina barcodes, to control for contamination. Two successive PCR steps introduced TruSeq adapter sequences along with Illumina sample barcodes. TCR alpha and beta cDNA libraries were sequenced on the Illumina HiSeq platform with custom primers. The authors' analysis ran thus. MiGEC processed the raw reads to extract unique molecular identifiers, while MiXCR was used to determine the CDR3 positions. Recombination models were inferred per individual with the repgenHMM and IGoR tools using an EM algorithm. Shared clonotypes were analyzed with the tcR package in R, and sharing was normalized by the product of cloneset sizes. To study raw recombination without the effects of thymic and clonal selection, out-of-frame nonproductive sequences were analyzed. TCRdb took the public reads, trimmed them with fastp at Q25, ran MiXCR for clone calling and kept in-frame beta chains. Entries are consolidated by CDR3 protein sequence, retaining the most common genes and DNA. These V and J calls are TCRdb output, not the study's own analysis. Recorded for this sample are about 240,000 distinct CDR3 sequences; about 11% of them occurred a single time. In total, the top ten clones hold 8% to 10% of the sample.

The receptor's source is a man aged 50-60 years in good health. Rearrangement joined TRBV20-1 to TRBJ2-1; a tentative D match to TRBD1 spans 6 bases. Source material: memory T cells sorted from blood. The cell subset or site label, read with the paper, signifies: CD45RO+ enriched T cells. CDR3 region: CSSSQGSYEQFF. The nucleotides read TGCAGCTCCTCGCAGGGGAGCTATGAGCAGTTCTTC.